Listed here are 17 T cell receptor beta chains from one sample, sequenced in a study of T-cell reconstitution after alpha-beta-depleted transplantation in children. Molecular barcoding with unique molecular identifiers was used for the TCRbeta library. MiXCR was run by TCRdb on the PCR reads, yielding one entry per CDR3 protein. In the table there are nearly 400,000 distinct CDR3 sequences, over 20% of which are singletons. Sequences were derived from PBMCs from the stem cell graft donor, sampled from the stem cell graft. These receptors were collected from a human donor who donated a stem cell graft to a child with acute myeloid leukemia.

The chain joins TRBV11-2 to TRBJ2-1, with 7 bases that match TRBD2. The CDR3 is 17 amino acids. Germline V CDR1 and CDR2: SGHAT, FQNNGV. The J segment lost 5 bases and the V segment lost 5 bases, leaving 15 bases of the junction unmatched. The CDR3 protein is CASSPRVRLAANNEQFF. CDR3 in DNA: TGTGCCAGCAGCCCACGGGTTCGGCTAGCGGCAAACAATGAGCAGTTCTTC. Variable domain in full (rest from reference TRBV11-2 and TRBJ2-1): EAGVAQSPRYKIIEKRQSVAFWCNPISGHATLYWYQQILGQGPKLLIQFQNNGVVDDSQLPKDRFSAERLKGVDSTLKIQPAKLEDSAVYLCASSPRVRLAANNEQFFGPGTRLTVL.

This clonotype has just a few counts. The V gene is TRBV28, the J gene TRBJ1-5, with 8 bases lining up with TRBD1. The germline V gene encodes CDR1 MDHEN and CDR2 SYDVKM. The CDR3 loop spans 15 amino acids. Unmatched junction bases numbered 7, after V lost 5 bases and J lost 4 bases. CDR3: CASSPTGAKNQPQHF. CDR3 nucleotide sequence: TGTGCCAGCAGTCCGACAGGGGCGAAGAATCAGCCCCAGCATTTT.

This clonotype was seen ten or more times. This chain connects TRBV5-6 to TRBJ2-1; D may match TRBD1 or TRBD2 (5 bases each). The germline CDR1 and CDR2 sequences are SGHDT and YYEEEE. The CDR3 covers 15 residues. Trimming shortened V by 1 base and J by 1 base, and 9 bases separated the two germline ends. CDR3 DNA sequence: TGTGCCAGCAGCTTGATGGGGGAATCCTACAATGAGCAGTTCTTC. It yields the protein CASSLMGESYNEQFF.

This clonotype was counted at least ten times. This chain uses TRBV20-1 with TRBJ2-5; 11 nucleotides match TRBD2. Germline V gene sequence: CDR1 DFQATT, CDR2 SNEGSKA (reference sequence). The CDR3 is made up of 12 amino acids. V was clipped by 4 bases and J by 5 bases; unmatched bases: 0. CDR3 bases: TGCAGTGCTACTAGCGGGAGGGAGACCCAGTACTTC. Translation: CSATSGRETQYF.

The rearrangement links TRBV20-1 to TRBJ2-2; possible D gene TRBD1, 6 bases. V was trimmed by 0 bases and J by 5 bases, leaving 10 bases between them. CDR3 length: 14 residues. In germline, CDR1 is DFQATT, CDR2 SNEGSKA (reference sequence). The DNA of the CDR3 is TGCAGTGCTAGAGACTATACAGGGACCGGGGAGCTGTTTTTT. Translated: CSARDYTGTGELFF.

This clonotype has more than one count but fewer than ten. The chain employs TRBV6-1 and TRBJ2-1, with 8 nucleotides matching TRBD2. Germline V gene lookup returns CDR1 MNHNS and CDR2 SASEGT. This CDR3 is 14 amino acids long. The ends lost 6 bases at V and 4 bases at J; junction bases unmatched: 5. Here the CDR3 reads CASRELAVYNEQFF. DNA of the CDR3: TGTGCCAGCAGGGAACTAGCGGTGTACAATGAGCAGTTCTTC.

The sample holds a few counts of this clonotype. This sequence joins TRBV28 and TRBJ1-2, with D maybe TRBD1 (6 bases). Trimming shortened V by 3 bases and J by 6 bases, and 20 bases separated the two germline ends. Germline values: CDR1 MDHEN, CDR2 SYDVKM. This CDR3 comprises 16 residues. CDR3 DNA: TGTGCCAGCAGTTTTAACAGGGCTTTGGGGGGAAATGGCTACACCTTC. It encodes CASSFNRALGGNGYTF.

In this sample, this clonotype turned up a few times. V usage is TRBV15 and J usage is TRBJ2-2; TRBD1 aligns across 7 bases. Germline V CDR1 and CDR2: LNHNV, YYDKDF (reference sequence). V gave up 8 bases and J gave up 0 bases; unmatched junction bases: 3. The length of the CDR3 is 14 residues. CDR3 nucleotides: TGTGCCACCCGGACAGGTCCGAACACCGGGGAGCTGTTTTTT. Encoded protein: CATRTGPNTGELFF.

There are many counts of this clonotype. The chain couples TRBV6-5 to TRBJ2-1; tentatively, D is TRBD2 (5 bases). V lost 7 bases and J 7 bases, leaving 8 bases between the germline ends. This CDR3 region has 11 residues. Germline V gene lookup returns CDR1 MNHEY and CDR2 SVGAGI. CDR3 in DNA: TGTGCCAGCACTACGGGGAATGAGCAGTTCTTC. Its translation: CASTTGNEQFF.

The rearrangement links TRBV5-1 to TRBJ2-3; the D is unclear. CDR3 length equals 14 residues. The germline V and J ends were trimmed by 0 bases and 2 bases, with 7 bases remaining between them. Germline assignment: CDR1 SGHRS and CDR2 YFSETQ. The CDR3 protein is CASSLDRDTDTQYF. The CDR3 DNA sequence: TGCGCCAGCAGCTTGGATAGGGACACAGATACGCAGTATTTT.

This clonotype was detected ten times or more. The chain couples TRBV20-1 to TRBJ2-5; D may be TRBD2 (6 bases). Germline V CDR1 and CDR2: DFQATT, SNEGSKA (reference sequence). CDR3 length equals 13 residues. V was cut by 0 bases and J by 7 bases, with 12 bases left in between. CDR3 in amino acids: CSARDRVSGTQYF. DNA of the CDR3: TGCAGTGCTAGAGATCGCGTTAGCGGGACCCAGTACTTC.

The table lists this clonotype with many counts. The V gene is TRBV12-3 or TRBV12-4, the J gene TRBJ2-1; possibly TRBD1 or TRBD2 for D (6 bases each). Trimming took 8 bases from V and 4 from J, leaving 15 bases between them. The length of the CDR3 is 14 residues. The CDR3 coding sequence is TGTGCCAGCCATTGGGGGGCTGAGTACAATGAGCAGTTCTTC. Residues: CASHWGAEYNEQFF.

The chain links TRBV9 to TRBJ2-1; unclear D gene. This CDR3 has 15 residues. The germline V gene encodes CDR1 SGDLS and CDR2 YYNGEE. V lost 0 bases and J lost 7, with 14 bases in between. CDR3 coding DNA: TGTGCCAGCAGCGTAGTATCTGGGTTTTCAAATGAGCAGTTCTTC. Residues: CASSVVSGFSNEQFF.

This clonotype was detected ten times or more. The chain combines TRBV24-1 with TRBJ2-1, with 9 positions matching TRBD1. The germline V gene has CDR1 KGHDR and CDR2 SFDVKD. V trimming: 3 bases; J trimming: 4 bases; junction bases outside the gene matches: 12. The CDR3 has 18 residues. The CDR3 bases are TGTGCCACCAGTGATCCCGCCGGGACAGGGAGTTCGTACAATGAGCAGTTCTTC. It is translated as CATSDPAGTGSSYNEQFF.

This clonotype was recorded a few times. The chain recombines TRBV21-1 with TRBJ2-7; the table's D call of TRBD1 was not tested on the DNA. TRBV21-1 constitutes a pseudogene. This CDR3 contains 15 residues. The DNA of the CDR3 is TGTGCCAGCAGCAAATCGAGGACAGGGAGCTACGAGCAGTACTTC. Translating gives CASSKSRTGSYEQYF.

CDR3 in amino acids: CASSVGGQGSETQYF. The DNA for the CDR3 is TGTGCCAGCAGTGTCGGGGGACAGGGGTCAGAGACCCAGTACTTC. The chain links TRBV28 to TRBJ2-5, with 10 nucleotides matching TRBD1. Trimming took 5 bases from V and 4 from J; bases not matched to a gene: 7. Germline V lookup: CDR1 MDHEN, CDR2 SYDVKM. This CDR3 comprises 15 residues.

The chain combines TRBV2 with TRBJ1-2; the D gene is possibly TRBD1 (6 bases). V dropped 0 bases and J dropped 7 bases, with 12 bases sitting between them. The V gene's germline CDR1 is SNHLY and CDR2 FYNNEI. The CDR3 runs to 14 residues. CDR3 protein: CASSEAQGPGGYTF. Written as DNA, the CDR3 is TGTGCCAGCAGTGAAGCGCAGGGGCCGGGTGGCTACACCTTC.